This T cell receptor (beta chain) was retrieved from a study of OX40 agonist ivuxolimab in advanced cancers. Context from the whole study: Ivuxolimab was a fully human IgG2 agonistic monoclonal antibody targeting the costimulatory receptor OX40 (CD134). The paper covers the monotherapy dose-escalation part of the phase I ivuxolimab trial, which included N of about 50 patients. The purpose of peripheral TCRbeta sequencing was to test whether ivuxolimab changed TCR sequence diversity and led to clonal T-cell expansion. Partial responses occurred in three dose-escalation patients, of whom one had hepatocellular carcinoma and two had cutaneous melanoma. Among the roughly 50 dose-escalation patients, about 19 had hepatocellular carcinoma, roughly 15 melanoma, 9 renal cell carcinoma and 9 head and neck cancer. Intravenous ivuxolimab was administered to patients every 2 weeks at six dose levels: 0.01, 0.1, 0.3, 1.5, 3 and 10 mg/kg. Patients were allowed to have had prior anti-PD-1, anti-PD-L1 or anti-CTLA-4 therapy, and around 41% of the dose-escalation patients had previously received checkpoint inhibitors. In the dose-escalation cohort, roughly four fifths of patients were male, and the mean age was around 60 years, with a range of about 23 to 85. Paper-wide results and their limitations: Low levels of normalized T-cell clonal expansion were also seen in some patients who did not respond. At doses of 0.1 to 3.0 mg/kg, clonal expansion of both CD4+ and CD8+ T cells in blood was seen between baseline and week 6. On average, CD8+ T cells showed more expanded clones than CD4+ T cells after ivuxolimab. Antigen specificity was not determined for the clonally expanded peripheral T cells. In partial responders in the 0.1-3.0 mg/kg groups, normalized peripheral clonal expansion was found to be among the lowest, especially among CD8+ T cells.

The CDR3 goes from the cysteine to the phenylalanine over 16 residues. Solely the CDR3 DNA is kept, with 48 bases framed from the first base. The germline V gene (reference sequence) sets CDR1 to MNHEY and CDR2 to SMNVEV. V lost 7 bases and J lost 10 bases, and the count of bases not matched to a germline gene is 16. The trial excluded patients who had a history of autoimmune disease or were on systemic immunosuppression. Peripheral blood for TCR sequencing was drawn from every dose cohort at baseline, at cycle 4 day 1 and at cycle 7 day 1. The samples were drawn from a first-in-human, open-label, multicenter phase I dose-escalation trial of ivuxolimab. Adults with locally advanced or metastatic head and neck squamous cell, hepatocellular, melanoma or renal cell carcinoma were enrolled in the trial. Before TCR sequencing, CD4+ T cells and CD8+ T cells from peripheral blood were sorted into separate populations.

Genomic DNA was isolated from the sorted cells so that the TCRbeta CDR3 region could be sequenced. The immunoSEQ Assay was used for sequencing of TCRbeta CDR3 regions. The table comes from immuneACCESS by way of TCRdb, which keeps in-frame sequences with V and J called. Part of the clones is missing from these tables; in studies checked, under half for an unresolved V gene and the rest for unknown reasons. The sample table shows tens of thousands of clones, and more than 75% are seen once. 5% to 6% of the sample belongs to the ten largest clones. This clone is a singleton in its sample. Its antigen target is currently unknown. Per-base quality was not reported, and no clone a single base away is much larger than it.

Source: CD4+ or CD8+ T cells sorted from blood, taken in a trial of the OX40 agonist ivuxolimab. Recombination linked TRBV27 to TRBJ1-6, and 7 junctional nucleotides match TRBD1. The sequence was obtained from an adult with an advanced solid tumor such as melanoma, head and neck, liver or kidney cancer. The nucleotides read TGTGCCAGCAAATTAACCCTCACAGGGGAAGGCTCACCCCTCCACTTT. It codes for CASKLTLTGEGSPLHF.